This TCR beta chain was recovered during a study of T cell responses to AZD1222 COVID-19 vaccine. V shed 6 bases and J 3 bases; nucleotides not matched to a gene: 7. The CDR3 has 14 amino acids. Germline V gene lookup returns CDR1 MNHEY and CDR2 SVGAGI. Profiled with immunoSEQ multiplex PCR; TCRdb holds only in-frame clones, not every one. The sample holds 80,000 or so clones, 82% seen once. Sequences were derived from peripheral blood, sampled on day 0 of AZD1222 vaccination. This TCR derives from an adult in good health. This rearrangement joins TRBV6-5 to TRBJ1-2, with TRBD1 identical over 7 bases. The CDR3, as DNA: TGTGCCAGCAGCCTAAGGGGGCCCGACTATGGCTACACCTTC. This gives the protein CASSLRGPDYGYTF.